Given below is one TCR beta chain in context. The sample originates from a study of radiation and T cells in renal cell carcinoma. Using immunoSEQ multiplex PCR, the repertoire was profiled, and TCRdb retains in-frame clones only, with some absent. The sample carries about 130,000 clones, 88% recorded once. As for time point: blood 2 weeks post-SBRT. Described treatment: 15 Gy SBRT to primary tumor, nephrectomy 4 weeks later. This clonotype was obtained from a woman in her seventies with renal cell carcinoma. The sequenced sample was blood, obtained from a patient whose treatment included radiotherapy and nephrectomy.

CDR3 sequence (DNA): TGTGCCAGCAGCCAAGATTTGGAGGGGTGGTCCGGGGAGCTGTTTTTT. It encodes CASSQDLEGWSGELFF. The rearrangement links TRBV4-2 to TRBJ2-2, with D possibly matching TRBD2 (6 bases). This CDR3 has 16 amino acids. Trimming removed 0 bases from V and 6 bases from J, with 14 bases in between. The germline V gene encodes CDR1 LGHNA and CDR2 YNFKEQ.